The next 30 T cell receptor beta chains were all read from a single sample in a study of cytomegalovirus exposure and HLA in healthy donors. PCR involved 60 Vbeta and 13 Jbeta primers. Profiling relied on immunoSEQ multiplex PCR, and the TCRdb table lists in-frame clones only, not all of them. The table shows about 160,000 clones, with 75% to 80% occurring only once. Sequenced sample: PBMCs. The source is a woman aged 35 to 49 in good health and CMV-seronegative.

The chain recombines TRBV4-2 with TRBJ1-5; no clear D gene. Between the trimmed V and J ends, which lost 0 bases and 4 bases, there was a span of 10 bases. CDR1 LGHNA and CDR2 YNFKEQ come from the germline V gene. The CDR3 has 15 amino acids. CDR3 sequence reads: CASSQDEGGNQPQHF. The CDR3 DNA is TGTGCCAGCAGCCAAGATGAGGGAGGAAATCAGCCCCAGCATTTT.

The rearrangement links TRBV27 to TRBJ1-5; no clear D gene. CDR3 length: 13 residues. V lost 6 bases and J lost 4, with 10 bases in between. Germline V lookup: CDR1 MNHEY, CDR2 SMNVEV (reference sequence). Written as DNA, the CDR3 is TGTGCCAGCAGATTAACAGTGAATCAGCCCCAGCATTTT. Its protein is CASRLTVNQPQHF.

The CDR3 reads CASSRPGLATDTQYF. The CDR3 DNA reads TGTGCCAGCAGCAGACCGGGACTAGCGACAGATACGCAGTATTTT. The chain couples TRBV6-5 to TRBJ2-3, with 10 bases identical to TRBD2. This CDR3 has 15 amino acids. Germline trimming cut 6 bases from V and 3 bases from J; bases unmatched to any gene: 6. Germline CDR1 MNHEY, CDR2 SVGAGI.

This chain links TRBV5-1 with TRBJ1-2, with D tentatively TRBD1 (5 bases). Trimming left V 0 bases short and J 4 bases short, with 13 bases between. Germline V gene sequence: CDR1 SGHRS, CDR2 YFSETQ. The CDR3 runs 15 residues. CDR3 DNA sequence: TGCGCCAGCAGCTTGGCGCAGGGCTTTGTCTATGGCTACACCTTC. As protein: CASSLAQGFVYGYTF.

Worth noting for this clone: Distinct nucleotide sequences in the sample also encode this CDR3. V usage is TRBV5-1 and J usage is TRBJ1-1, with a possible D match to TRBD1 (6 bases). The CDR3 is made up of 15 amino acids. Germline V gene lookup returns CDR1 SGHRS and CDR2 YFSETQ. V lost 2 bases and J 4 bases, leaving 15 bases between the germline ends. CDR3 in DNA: TGCGCCAGCAGCTTAGGCCTACAGGGTGGCACTGAAGCTTTCTTT. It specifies CASSLGLQGGTEAFF.

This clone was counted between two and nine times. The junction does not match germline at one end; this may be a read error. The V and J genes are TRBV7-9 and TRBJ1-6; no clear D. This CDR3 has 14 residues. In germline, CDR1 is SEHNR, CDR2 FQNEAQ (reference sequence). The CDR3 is CSSSFQVPNSPLHF. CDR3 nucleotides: TGTTCCAGCAGCTTCCAGGTCCCGAATTCACCCCTCCACTTT.

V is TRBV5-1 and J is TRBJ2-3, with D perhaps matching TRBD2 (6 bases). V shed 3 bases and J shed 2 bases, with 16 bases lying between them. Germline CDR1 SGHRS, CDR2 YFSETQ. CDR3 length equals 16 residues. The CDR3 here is CASSSGGLASTDTQYF. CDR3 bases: TGCGCCAGCAGCTCAGGAGGGCTAGCGTCCACAGATACGCAGTATTTT.

The CDR3 sequence is CASSQVAGGLYNEQFF. For the CDR3, the DNA is TGCGCCAGCAGCCAAGTAGCAGGGGGCCTGTACAATGAGCAGTTCTTC. This rearrangement joins TRBV4-1 to TRBJ2-1; 8 bases fit TRBD1. Germline lookup yields CDR1 MGHRA and CDR2 YSYEKL. With 1 base clipped from V and 4 bases from J, the junction kept 6 bases outside the gene matches. The CDR3 length is 16 residues.

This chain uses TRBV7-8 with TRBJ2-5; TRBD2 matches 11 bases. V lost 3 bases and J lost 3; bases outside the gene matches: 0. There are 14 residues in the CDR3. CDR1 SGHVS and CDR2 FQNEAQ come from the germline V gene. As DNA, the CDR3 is TGTGCCAGCAGCTTGGGACTAGCGGAAGAGACCCAGTACTTC. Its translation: CASSLGLAEETQYF.

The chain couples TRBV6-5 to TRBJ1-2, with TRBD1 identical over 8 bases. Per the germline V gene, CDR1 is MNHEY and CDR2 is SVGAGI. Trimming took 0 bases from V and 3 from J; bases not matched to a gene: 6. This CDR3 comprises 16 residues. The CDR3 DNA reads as TGTGCCAGCAGTTACTCCCGCAGGGGGCGCGACTATGGCTACACCTTC. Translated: CASSYSRRGRDYGYTF.

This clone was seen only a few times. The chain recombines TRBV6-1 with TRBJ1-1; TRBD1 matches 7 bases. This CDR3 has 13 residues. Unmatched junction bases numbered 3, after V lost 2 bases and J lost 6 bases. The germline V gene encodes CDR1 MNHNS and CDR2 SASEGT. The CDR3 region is CASSENDRAEAFF. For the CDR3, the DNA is TGTGCCAGCAGTGAAAACGACAGGGCTGAAGCTTTCTTT.

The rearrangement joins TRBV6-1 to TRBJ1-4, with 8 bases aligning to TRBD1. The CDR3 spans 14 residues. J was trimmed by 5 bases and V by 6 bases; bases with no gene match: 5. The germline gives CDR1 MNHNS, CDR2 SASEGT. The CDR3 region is CASSRDRTNEKLFF. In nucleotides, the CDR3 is TGTGCCAGCAGCCGGGACAGGACAAATGAAAAACTGTTTTTT.

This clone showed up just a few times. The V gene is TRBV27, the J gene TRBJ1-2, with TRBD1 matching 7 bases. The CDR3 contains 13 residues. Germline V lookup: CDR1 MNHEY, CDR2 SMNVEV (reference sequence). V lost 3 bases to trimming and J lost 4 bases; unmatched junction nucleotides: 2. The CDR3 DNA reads TGTGCCAGCAGTTTTACAGGGGTCTATGGCTACACCTTC. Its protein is CASSFTGVYGYTF.

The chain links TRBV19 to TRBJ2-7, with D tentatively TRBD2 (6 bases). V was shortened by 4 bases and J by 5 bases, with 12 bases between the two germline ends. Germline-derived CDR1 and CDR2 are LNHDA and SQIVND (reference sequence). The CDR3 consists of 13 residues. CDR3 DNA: TGTGCCAGTAGTAGCGGGGTGGTCCACGAGCAGTACTTC. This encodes CASSSGVVHEQYF.

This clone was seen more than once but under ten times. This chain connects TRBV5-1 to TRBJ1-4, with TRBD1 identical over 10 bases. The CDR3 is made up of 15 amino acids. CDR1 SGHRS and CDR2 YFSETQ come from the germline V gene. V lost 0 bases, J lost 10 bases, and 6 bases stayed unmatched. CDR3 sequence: CASSLAGDRGVKLFF. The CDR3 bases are TGCGCCAGCAGCTTGGCAGGGGACAGGGGCGTAAAACTGTTTTTT.

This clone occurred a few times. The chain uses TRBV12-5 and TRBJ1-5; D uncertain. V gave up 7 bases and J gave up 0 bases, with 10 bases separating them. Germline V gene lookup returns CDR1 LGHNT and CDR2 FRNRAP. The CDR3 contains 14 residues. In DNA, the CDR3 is TGTGCTAGTGCGCCGCTATATAGCAATCAGCCCCAGCATTTT. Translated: CASAPLYSNQPQHF. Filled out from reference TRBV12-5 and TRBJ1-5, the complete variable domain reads DARVTQTPRHKVTEMGQEVTMRCQPILGHNTVFWYRQTMMQGLELLAYFRNRAPLDDSGMPKDRFSAEMPDATLATLKIQPSEPRDSAVYFCASAPLYSNQPQHFGDGTRLSIL.

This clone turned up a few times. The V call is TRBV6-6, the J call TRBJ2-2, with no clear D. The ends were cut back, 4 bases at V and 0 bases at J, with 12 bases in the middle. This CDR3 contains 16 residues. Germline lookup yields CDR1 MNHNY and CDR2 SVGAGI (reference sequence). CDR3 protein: CASSSLQTSNTGELFF. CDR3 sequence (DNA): TGTGCCAGCAGTTCCCTACAGACATCGAACACCGGGGAGCTGTTTTTT.

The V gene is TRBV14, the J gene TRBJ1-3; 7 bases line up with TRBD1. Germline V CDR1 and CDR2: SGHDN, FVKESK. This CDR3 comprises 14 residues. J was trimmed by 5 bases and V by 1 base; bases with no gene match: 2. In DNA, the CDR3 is TGTGCCAGCAGCCAAGGAGGGGGCAGAAACACCATATATTTT. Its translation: CASSQGGGRNTIYF.

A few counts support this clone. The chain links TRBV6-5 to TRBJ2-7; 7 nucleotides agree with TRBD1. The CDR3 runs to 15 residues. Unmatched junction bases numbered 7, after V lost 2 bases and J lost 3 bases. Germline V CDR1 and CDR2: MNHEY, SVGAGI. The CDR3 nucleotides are TGTGCCAGCAGTTACACGTCGGGACAGCACTACGAGCAGTACTTC. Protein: CASSYTSGQHYEQYF.

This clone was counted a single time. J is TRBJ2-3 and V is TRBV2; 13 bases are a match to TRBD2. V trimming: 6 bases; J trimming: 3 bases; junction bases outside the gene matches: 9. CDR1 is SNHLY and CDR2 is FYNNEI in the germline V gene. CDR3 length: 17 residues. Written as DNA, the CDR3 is TGTGCCAGCAGACGAGCCGGGACTAGCGGGACAACAGATACGCAGTATTTT. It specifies CASRRAGTSGTTDTQYF.

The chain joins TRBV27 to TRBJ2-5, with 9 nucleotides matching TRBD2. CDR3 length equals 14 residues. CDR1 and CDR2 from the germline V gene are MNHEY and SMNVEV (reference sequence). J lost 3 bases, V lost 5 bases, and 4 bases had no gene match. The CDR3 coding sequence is TGTGCCAGCAGTCTGAAGCGGGGGGAAGAGACCCAGTACTTC. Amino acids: CASSLKRGEETQYF.

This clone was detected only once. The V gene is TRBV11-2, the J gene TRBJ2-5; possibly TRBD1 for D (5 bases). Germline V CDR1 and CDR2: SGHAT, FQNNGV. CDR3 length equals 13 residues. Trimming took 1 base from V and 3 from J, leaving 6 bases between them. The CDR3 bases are TGTGCCAGCAGCTTAGGACAGAAAGAGACCCAGTACTTC. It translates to CASSLGQKETQYF. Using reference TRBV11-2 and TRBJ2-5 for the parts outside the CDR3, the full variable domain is EAGVAQSPRYKIIEKRQSVAFWCNPISGHATLYWYQQILGQGPKLLIQFQNNGVVDDSQLPKDRFSAERLKGVDSTLKIQPAKLEDSAVYLCASSLGQKETQYFGPGTRLLVL.

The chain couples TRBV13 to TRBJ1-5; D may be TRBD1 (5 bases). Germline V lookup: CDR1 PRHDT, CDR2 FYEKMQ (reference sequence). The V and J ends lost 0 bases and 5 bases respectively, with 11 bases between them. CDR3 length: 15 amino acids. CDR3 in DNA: TGTGCCAGCAGCTTAGGTCAGGGAGGCGATCAGCCCCAGCATTTT. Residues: CASSLGQGGDQPQHF.

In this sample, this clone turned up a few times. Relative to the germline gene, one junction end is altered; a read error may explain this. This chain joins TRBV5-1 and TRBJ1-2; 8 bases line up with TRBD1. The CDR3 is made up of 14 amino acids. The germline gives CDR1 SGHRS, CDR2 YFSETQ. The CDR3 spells CASSLDREGYGYTF. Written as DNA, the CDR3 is TGCGCCAGCAGTTTGGACAGGGAGGGCTATGGCTACACCTTC.

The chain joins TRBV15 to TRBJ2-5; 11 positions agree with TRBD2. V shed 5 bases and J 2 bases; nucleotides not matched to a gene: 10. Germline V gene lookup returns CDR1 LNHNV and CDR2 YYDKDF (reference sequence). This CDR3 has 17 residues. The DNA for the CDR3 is TGTGCCACCAGCGACCAACTAGCGGGGGAGGGTCAAGAGACCCAGTACTTC. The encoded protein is CATSDQLAGEGQETQYF.

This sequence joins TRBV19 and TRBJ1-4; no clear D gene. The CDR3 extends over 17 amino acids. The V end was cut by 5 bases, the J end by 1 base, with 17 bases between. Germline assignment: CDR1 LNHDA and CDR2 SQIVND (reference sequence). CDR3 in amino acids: CASSLRVLGLTNEKLFF. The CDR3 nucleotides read TGTGCCAGTAGTCTACGGGTTCTTGGGTTAACTAATGAAAAACTGTTTTTT.

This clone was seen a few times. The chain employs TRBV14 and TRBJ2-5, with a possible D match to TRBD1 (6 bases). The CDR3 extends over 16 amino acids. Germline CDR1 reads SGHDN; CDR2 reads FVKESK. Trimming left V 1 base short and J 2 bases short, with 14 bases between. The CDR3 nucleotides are TGTGCCAGCAGCCAAGGTCTCCCGGGACATCAAGAGACCCAGTACTTC. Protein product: CASSQGLPGHQETQYF.

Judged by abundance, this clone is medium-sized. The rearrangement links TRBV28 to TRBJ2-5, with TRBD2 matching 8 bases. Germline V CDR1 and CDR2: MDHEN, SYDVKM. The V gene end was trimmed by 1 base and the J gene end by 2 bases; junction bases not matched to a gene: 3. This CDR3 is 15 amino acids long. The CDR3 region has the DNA TGTGCCAGCAGTTTATCAGCGGGGGAGCAAGAGACCCAGTACTTC. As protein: CASSLSAGEQETQYF.

The CDR3, as DNA: TGTGCCAGCAGCTTACCTACGAGGGTGGCGGTCGGCCGGAAAGAGACCCAGTACTTC. Translating gives CASSLPTRVAVGRKETQYF. The chain links TRBV11-2 to TRBJ2-5; perhaps TRBD2 as D (5 bases). CDR1 SGHAT and CDR2 FQNNGV come from the germline V gene. The V and J ends lost 2 bases and 3 bases respectively, with 25 bases between them. The CDR3 sequence is 19 residues long.

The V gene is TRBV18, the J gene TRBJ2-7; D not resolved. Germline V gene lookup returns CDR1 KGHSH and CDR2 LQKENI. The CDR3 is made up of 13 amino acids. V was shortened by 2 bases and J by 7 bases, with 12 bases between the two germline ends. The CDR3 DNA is TGTGCCAGCTCACCAAACGTAGAGAATGAGCAGTACTTC. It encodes CASSPNVENEQYF.